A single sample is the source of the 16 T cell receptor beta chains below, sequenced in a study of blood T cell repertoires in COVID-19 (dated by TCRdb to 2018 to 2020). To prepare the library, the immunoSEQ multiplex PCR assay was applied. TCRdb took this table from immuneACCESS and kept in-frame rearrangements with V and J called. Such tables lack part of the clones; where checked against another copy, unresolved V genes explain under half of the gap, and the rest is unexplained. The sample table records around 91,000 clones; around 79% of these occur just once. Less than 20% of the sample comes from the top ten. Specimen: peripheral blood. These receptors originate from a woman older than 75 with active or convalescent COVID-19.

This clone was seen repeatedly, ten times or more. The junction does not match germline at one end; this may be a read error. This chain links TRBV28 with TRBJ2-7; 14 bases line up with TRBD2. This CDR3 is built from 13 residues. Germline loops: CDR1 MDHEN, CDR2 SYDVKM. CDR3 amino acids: CASSLGGLAGVRF. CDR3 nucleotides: TGTGCCAGCAGTTTAGGGGGACTAGCGGGAGTTCGCTTC. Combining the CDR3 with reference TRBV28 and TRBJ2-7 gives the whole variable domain DVKVTQSSRYLVKRTGEKVFLECVQDMDHENMFWYRQDPGLGLRLIYFSYDVKMKEKGDIPEGYSVSREKKERFSLILESASTNQTSMYLCASSLGGLAGVRFGPGTRLTVT.

CDR3 in amino acids: CASSSQGANQPQHF. In DNA, the CDR3 is TGTGCCAGCAGCTCACAGGGGGCAAATCAGCCCCAGCATTTT. The genes are TRBV7-8 and TRBJ1-5; 9 bases match TRBD1. The V segment lost 4 bases and the J segment 4 bases; nucleotides outside the gene matches: 2. In germline, CDR1 is SGHVS, CDR2 FQNEAQ. CDR3 length equals 14 residues.

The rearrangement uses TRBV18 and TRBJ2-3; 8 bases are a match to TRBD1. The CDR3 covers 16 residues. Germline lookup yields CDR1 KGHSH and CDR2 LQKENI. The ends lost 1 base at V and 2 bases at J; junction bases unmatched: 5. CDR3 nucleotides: TGTGCCAGCTCACCACAGCAGGGGGCGTTCACAGATACGCAGTATTTT. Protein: CASSPQQGAFTDTQYF.

This CDR3 is CASSVARDSPLHF. In nucleotides, the CDR3 is TGTGCCAGCAGCGTAGCCCGGGATTCACCCCTCCACTTT. The genes are TRBV9 and TRBJ1-6; no firm D call. The CDR3 extends over 13 amino acids. The germline gives CDR1 SGDLS, CDR2 YYNGEE. The V gene lost 0 bases and the J gene lost 8 bases, with 6 bases spanning the gap.

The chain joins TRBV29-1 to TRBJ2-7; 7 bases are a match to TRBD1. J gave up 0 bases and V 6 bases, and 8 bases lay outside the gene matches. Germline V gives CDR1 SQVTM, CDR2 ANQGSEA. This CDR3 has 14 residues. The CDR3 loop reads CSVYGQADSYEQYF. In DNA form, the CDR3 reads TGCAGCGTCTACGGACAGGCGGACTCCTACGAGCAGTACTTC.

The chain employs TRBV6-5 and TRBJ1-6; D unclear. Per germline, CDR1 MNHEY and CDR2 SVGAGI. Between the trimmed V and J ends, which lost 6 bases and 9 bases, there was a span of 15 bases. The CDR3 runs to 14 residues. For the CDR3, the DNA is TGTGCCAGCAGGACTGAGGGCTCTGGTTCACCCCTCCACTTT. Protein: CASRTEGSGSPLHF.

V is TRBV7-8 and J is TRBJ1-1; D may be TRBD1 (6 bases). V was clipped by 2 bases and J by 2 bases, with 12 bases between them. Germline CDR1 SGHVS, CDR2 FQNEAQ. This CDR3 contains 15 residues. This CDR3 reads CASSLSQTGNTEAFF. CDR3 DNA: TGTGCCAGCAGCTTAAGCCAGACAGGAAACACTGAAGCTTTCTTT. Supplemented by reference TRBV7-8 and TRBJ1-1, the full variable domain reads GAGVSQSPRYKVAKRGQDVALRCDPISGHVSLFWYQQALGQGPEFLTYFQNEAQLDKSGLPSDRFFAERPEGSVSTLKIQRTQQEDSAVYLCASSLSQTGNTEAFFGQGTRLTVV.

CDR3 residues: CASGQTSGGNQPQHF. The CDR3 DNA sequence: TGTGCTAGTGGTCAAACCTCAGGGGGCAATCAGCCCCAGCATTTT. The chain links TRBV12-5 to TRBJ1-5; perhaps TRBD1 as D (6 bases). The CDR3 spans 15 residues. V was clipped by 5 bases and J by 2 bases, with 13 bases between them. CDR1 and CDR2 from the germline V gene are LGHNT and FRNRAP.

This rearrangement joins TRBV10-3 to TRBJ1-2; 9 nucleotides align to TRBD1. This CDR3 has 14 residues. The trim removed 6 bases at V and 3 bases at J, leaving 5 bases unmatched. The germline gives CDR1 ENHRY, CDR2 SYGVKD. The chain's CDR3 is CAIRGQGSDYGYTF. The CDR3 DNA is TGTGCCATCAGAGGACAGGGGAGCGACTATGGCTACACCTTC.

CDR3 bases: TGCAGCGTTGAACGGGACAGGGGGTACAATGAGCAGTTCTTC. Amino acid sequence: CSVERDRGYNEQFF. The chain joins TRBV29-1 to TRBJ2-1; TRBD1 agrees at 11 bases. The germline gives CDR1 SQVTM, CDR2 ANQGSEA. The junction had 1 base not matched to a gene; V was cut back by 2 bases and J by 4 bases. This CDR3 has 14 amino acids.

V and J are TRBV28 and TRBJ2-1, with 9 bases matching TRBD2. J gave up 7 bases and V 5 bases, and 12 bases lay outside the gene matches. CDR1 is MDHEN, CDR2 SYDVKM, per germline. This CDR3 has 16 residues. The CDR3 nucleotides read TGTGCCAGCAGTCCCTCGGGTAGCGGGAGTGGAAATGAGCAGTTCTTC. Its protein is CASSPSGSGSGNEQFF.

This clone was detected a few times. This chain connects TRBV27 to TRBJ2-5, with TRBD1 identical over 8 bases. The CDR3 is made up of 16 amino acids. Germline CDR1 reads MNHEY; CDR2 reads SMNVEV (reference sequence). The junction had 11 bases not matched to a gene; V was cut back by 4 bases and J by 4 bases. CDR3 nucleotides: TGTGCCAGCAGTTCCCCGGACAGGGCCGGCAGAGAGACCCAGTACTTC. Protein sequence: CASSSPDRAGRETQYF.

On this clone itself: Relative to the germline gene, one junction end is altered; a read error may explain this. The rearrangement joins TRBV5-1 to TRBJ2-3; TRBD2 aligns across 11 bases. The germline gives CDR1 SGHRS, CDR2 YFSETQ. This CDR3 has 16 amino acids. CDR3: CASFHGTSGSRDTQYF. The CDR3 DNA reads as TGTGCCAGTTTCCACGGGACTAGCGGTTCGAGGGATACGCAGTATTTT.

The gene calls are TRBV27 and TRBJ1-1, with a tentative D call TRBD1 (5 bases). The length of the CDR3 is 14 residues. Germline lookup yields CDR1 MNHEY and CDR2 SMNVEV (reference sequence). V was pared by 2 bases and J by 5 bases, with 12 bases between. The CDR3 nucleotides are TGTGCCAGCAGTTTAGGAGGGACGAGGACTGAAGCTTTCTTT. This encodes CASSLGGTRTEAFF.

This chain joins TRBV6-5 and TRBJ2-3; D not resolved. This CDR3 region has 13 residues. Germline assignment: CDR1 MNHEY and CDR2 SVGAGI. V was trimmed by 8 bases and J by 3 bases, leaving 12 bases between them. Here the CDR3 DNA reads TGTGCCAGCTGTCTAGGTGGTACAGATACGCAGTATTTT. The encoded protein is CASCLGGTDTQYF.

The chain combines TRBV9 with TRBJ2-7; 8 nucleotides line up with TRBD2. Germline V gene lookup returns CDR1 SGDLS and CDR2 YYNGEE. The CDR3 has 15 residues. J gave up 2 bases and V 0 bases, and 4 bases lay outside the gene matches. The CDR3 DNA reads TGTGCCAGCAGCGTAGACGGGAGGGCCCCCTACGAGCAGTACTTC. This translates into CASSVDGRAPYEQYF.